This T cell receptor (beta chain) came from a study of shared T cell receptors in the human thymus. V was cut by 3 bases and J by 0 bases, with 15 bases left in between. Germline V gene data show CDR1 as MNHNY and CDR2 as SVGAGI (reference sequence). The CDR3 spans 16 residues. Assay used: immunoSEQ multiplex PCR; TCRdb lists only in-frame clones, some missing. The table includes hundreds of thousands of clones, around 87% detected once. This sample also belongs to another study, concerning human thymus T cells. From that second work: Among the donors, all were healthy Finnish infants having corrective surgery for congenital heart defects. Resections obtained during corrective heart surgery supplied the thymus tissue. Gene usage (both V and J) appeared biased in thymic and blood repertoires. Related studies found that unrelated individuals share highly overlapping thymic repertoires.

The sequence was obtained from a boy in the first two years of life with a congenital heart defect. The rearrangement links TRBV6-6 to TRBJ2-7; D might be TRBD2 (5 bases). The material sequenced was thymocytes. CDR3 in amino acids: CASSYNGRDSSYEQYF. The CDR3, as DNA: TGTGCCAGCAGTTATAATGGACGGGATAGCTCCTACGAGCAGTACTTC.